This T cell receptor beta chain was retrieved from a study of patients and donors after allogeneic stem cell transplantation. Germline V gives CDR1 LGHNA, CDR2 YSLEER. The V segment lost 1 base and the J segment 8 bases; nucleotides outside the gene matches: 4. CDR3 length: 15 amino acids. TCRdb reprocessed the RT-PCR reads with MiXCR, giving one entry per CDR3 protein. The data show roughly 140,000 distinct CDR3 sequences, with 30% to 45% seen just once and about 50% held by the top ten. V is TRBV4-3 and J is TRBJ2-1, with TRBD2 identical over 11 bases. The sequenced sample was blood, either unsorted or a sorted T cell fraction (not recorded which). This receptor was obtained from a human donor who was either an allogeneic HSCT recipient or a stem cell or donor lymphocyte infusion donor (not recorded which). It is not recorded whose cells these are; they may come from a transplant donor. CDR3 loop: CASSQGLAGGYEQFF. DNA of the CDR3: TGCGCCAGCAGCCAAGGGCTAGCGGGGGGCTATGAGCAGTTCTTC.